This T cell receptor beta chain comes out of a study of cytomegalovirus exposure and HLA in healthy donors (dated by TCRdb to the late 2010s). With respect to the entire study: An earlier analysis of approximately 590 of the donors reported roughly 270 Gb of sequence data and around 120 million unique TCR beta sequences from about 179 million T cells. Of the 300 to 500 genotyped donors, less than 85% were placed in the genetic ancestry cluster associated with self-reported Caucasian donors. Genome-wide SNP genotypes for about 60% of the 666 donors were used in a later genetic analysis, which treated that subset as a discovery cohort. The later analysis used no new phenotypic data to find candidate immune exposures, relying instead on TCR beta sequences and their occurrence across donors. A separate validation cohort of roughly 130 different subjects was used in addition to the roughly 720-subject first cohort. Donor age, sex, ethnicity and CMV serostatus were compiled alongside the repertoire data. Roughly 5 DR-DQ haplotypes were treated as single units for association and clustering because of strong linkage in the cohort. A later analysis re-examined previously published TCR beta repertoires from more than 650 donors and added high-resolution HLA genotyping to investigate patterns of TCR occurrence. Typing coverage varied by locus: roughly 629-630 donors for A, B, C, DRB1 and DQB1; some 520 for DQA1; nearly 610 for DPA1; approximately 450 for DPB1. All discovery cohort repertoires had been generated using a single sequencing platform. High-throughput TCR immunosequencing, statistical association of individual TCRs with disease status, and machine learning were combined to predict cytomegalovirus infection status. Around 300 gigabases of sequencing data and approximately 84 million unique TCR sequences were included in an early release covering 550 to 800 HLA-typed donors. The study was designed to test whether signatures of past pathogen exposure could be identified by cataloging public T cell receptors. An earlier analysis of approximately 500 of the donors applied high-throughput TCR beta sequencing to assess whether each TCR beta V gene segment acted as functional or pseudogenic. Both class I and class II loci were covered by HLA typing, at four-digit resolution. The study profiled the T cell repertoires of hundreds of subjects by immunosequencing and related them to cytomegalovirus serostatus. Across approximately 420 genotyped donors of the cohort, an average of about 240,000 unique TCR beta nucleotide sequences per donor were sequenced, and around 20% of those sequences were non-productive. Points the paper makes about the study in general: A further reported finding was that TCR beta sequences accurately predicted the HLA-A and HLA-B alleles for most subjects in the first cohort. Most CMV-associated TCR beta chains appeared to be HLA-restricted in a later analysis, and the HLA associations seemed to be driven largely by CMV exposure. Some IMGT-functional V segments, including TRBV6-2 and TRBV6-3, could not be told apart with the 87-base-pair reads, so those segments were excluded. A group of highly shared sequence variants was considered likely to be a technical artifact of the sequencing pipeline. According to a later analysis, TCR association rates differed among HLA loci, with DRB1 alleles showing the most associated TCRs and HLA-C alleles showing the fewest. Sequencing depth was assumed to be roughly uniform across donors in the presence/absence analyses, though that assumption may not hold. According to a later genetic analysis, donors in an Asian-associated ancestry cluster had fewer N-insertions in productive TCRs than the approximately 710-donor mean. A few of the identified cytomegalovirus-associated TCR beta chains were confirmed in vitro to be specific for cytomegalovirus antigens. A later genetic analysis associated a missense DCLRE1C variant with V-gene and J-gene trimming of TCR beta chains, and an independent cohort replicated the association. The only immune exposure information available for the cohort was CMV serostatus. It was suggested by the authors that the approach could potentially be generalized to other disease states and immunological phenotypes. The cohort was sequenced for TCR beta chains only, and without alpha or paired-chain data the features that could be detected were limited. Specific HLA alleles were associated with 15,000 to 20,000 TCR beta sequences at a false discovery rate of 0.05 in a later analysis. Some 16 rarely observed V segments, including chromosome 9 orphons, were excluded from the earlier analysis of several hundred of the donors because counts were too low. In a later analysis, several top co-occurrence clusters were reported to appear linked to parvovirus B19, influenza, CMV and Epstein-Barr virus. Broadly in line with IMGT annotations, most TCR beta V segments showed up in productive rearrangements about 87% or about 30% of the time in an earlier analysis of 450 to 750 of the donors. The study gave a list of under 200 TCR beta chains associated with cytomegalovirus. Cytomegalovirus status was reported to be diagnosed by the classifier with high specificity and sensitivity in both the original and validation cohorts. Across donors, most TCR sequences were observed very rarely, whereas some public TCRs were present in many individuals. Compared with equally common non-associated chains, HLA-associated TCR beta chains in a later analysis were more clonally expanded and had lower generation probabilities. Assigning TCR associations to individual alleles was difficult when HLA alleles, especially DR and DQ, strongly co-occurred. Linkage disequilibrium might explain the correlated functional status among segregating V segments, but an unknown experimental factor could not be ruled out. Because some donors lacked HLA typing at each locus, the association tests relied only on the typed subset.

A distance of 6 bases separates the germline ends of V and J, which lose 7 bases and 0 bases respectively. There are 13 amino acids in the CDR3, from cysteine to phenylalanine inclusive. Of the read, only the CDR3 DNA is kept; its 39 bases are in frame from base 1. Taken from the germline V gene (reference sequence), the CDR1 and CDR2 loops are MNHNY and SVGAGI. In total, 630 or so healthy bone marrow donors made up the cohort. At the time of sampling, every cohort member was nominally healthy, though immune exposures that went unrecorded were likely present. The donor was CMV seronegative and was included in the group of a few hundred seronegative cohort members. A peripheral blood sample was collected from each donor, and TCR beta sequencing was performed on peripheral blood mononuclear cells. Genomic DNA extraction from the blood cell samples was performed with the Qiagen DNeasy Blood Extraction Kit.

The library was made by the immunoSEQ multiplex PCR assay. The multiplex PCR relied on a mix of 60 forward primers for TCR Vbeta segments and 13 reverse primers for TCR Jbeta segments. A multiplex PCR assay on genomic DNA amplified the CDR3 region of rearranged TCR beta genes. On the Illumina HiSeq System, the amplified TCR beta libraries were sequenced as 87-base-pair reads. The source study handled its data this way. In a later analysis, roughly 80 million unique TCR beta chains were counted across the 500 to 850 repertoires, and roughly 11 million of these chains were shared by at least two donors. A nearest-neighbor algorithm error-corrected the raw reads and collapsed the reads into unique sequences, merging closely related sequences to remove PCR and sequencing errors. To assign V, D and J gene segments, CDR3 sequences were aligned to IMGT reference sequences. For a sequence to be retained, a match of at least six nucleotides to both a V gene segment and a J gene segment was required. Rearrangements were classified as productive when the CDR3 lacked stop codons and remained in frame with V and J, and all other rearrangements were classified as non-productive. CDR3 was defined by IMGT convention, running from the second conserved V-encoded cysteine to the conserved J-encoded phenylalanine. Sequences without an unambiguous match to a single V gene segment were excluded from the earlier analysis of approximately 560 of the donors. An earlier analysis of 450 to 650 of the donors called V segments functional above 56.7% productive rearrangements and segregating when the between-donor standard deviation exceeded 5%. A statistical classification framework was built for diagnosing cytomegalovirus status from the catalog of TCR beta chain sequences. In a later analysis, TCR nucleotide sequences were compared against IMGT/GENE-DB human TR gene sequences so that V and J genes could be assigned. The TCRdist pipeline was used in a later analysis to assign CDR3 sequences and most-parsimonious VDJ recombination scenarios. In a later analysis, each TCR beta chain was defined by its CDR3 amino acid sequence together with its V-gene family, and reads without a unique V-gene family were excluded. In a later analysis, approximately 640 highly shared, low-generation-probability nucleotide sequences were removed to address suspected cross-contamination and a sequencing artifact. In a later analysis, a clonal expansion index for each public chain was calculated from normalized within-repertoire ranks of inferred template counts. A later analysis computed generation probabilities with a VDJ recombination model fitted to out-of-frame rearrangements, and checked the results against IGoR. In a later analysis, hypergeometric tests were used to score TCR-TCR, TCR-HLA and TCR-CMV co-occurrence, with a repertoire-size bias correction applied to TCR pairs. To estimate false discovery rates, a later analysis permuted the HLA or CMV assignments 20 times. In a later analysis, co-occurring TCRs were grouped using DBSCAN, and TCRdist sequence similarity was added for clustering within HLA-allele-positive subsets. Repertoires with fewer than 30,000 or more than 120,000 public chains were left out of co-occurrence clustering, as were a handful of repertoires with anomalous nucleotide sharing. The immuneACCESS repertoire file appears here via TCRdb, limited to in-frame rearrangements. These files lack a portion of the clones; in checked studies, under half of the deficit traces to unresolved V genes, and the cause of the others is not known. From that table come the V and J calls and clone size; the DNA was used to work out D and trimming. This sample holds hundreds of thousands of clones; around 80% were observed only once. About 0.5% of the sample comes from the top ten.

Comment on this clone: Its antigen specificity is not known. Per-base quality was not reported, and no clone a single base away is much larger than it.

The receptor chain draws on TRBV6-6 and TRBJ2-2; the D gene is perhaps TRBD1, from 5 matching bases. Sample: PBMCs. The source is a boy between 10 and 17 years old in good health and CMV-seronegative. The sequenced DNA: TGTGCCAGCAAGGGGTCGAACACCGGGGAGCTGTTTTTT. Its protein is CASKGSNTGELFF.